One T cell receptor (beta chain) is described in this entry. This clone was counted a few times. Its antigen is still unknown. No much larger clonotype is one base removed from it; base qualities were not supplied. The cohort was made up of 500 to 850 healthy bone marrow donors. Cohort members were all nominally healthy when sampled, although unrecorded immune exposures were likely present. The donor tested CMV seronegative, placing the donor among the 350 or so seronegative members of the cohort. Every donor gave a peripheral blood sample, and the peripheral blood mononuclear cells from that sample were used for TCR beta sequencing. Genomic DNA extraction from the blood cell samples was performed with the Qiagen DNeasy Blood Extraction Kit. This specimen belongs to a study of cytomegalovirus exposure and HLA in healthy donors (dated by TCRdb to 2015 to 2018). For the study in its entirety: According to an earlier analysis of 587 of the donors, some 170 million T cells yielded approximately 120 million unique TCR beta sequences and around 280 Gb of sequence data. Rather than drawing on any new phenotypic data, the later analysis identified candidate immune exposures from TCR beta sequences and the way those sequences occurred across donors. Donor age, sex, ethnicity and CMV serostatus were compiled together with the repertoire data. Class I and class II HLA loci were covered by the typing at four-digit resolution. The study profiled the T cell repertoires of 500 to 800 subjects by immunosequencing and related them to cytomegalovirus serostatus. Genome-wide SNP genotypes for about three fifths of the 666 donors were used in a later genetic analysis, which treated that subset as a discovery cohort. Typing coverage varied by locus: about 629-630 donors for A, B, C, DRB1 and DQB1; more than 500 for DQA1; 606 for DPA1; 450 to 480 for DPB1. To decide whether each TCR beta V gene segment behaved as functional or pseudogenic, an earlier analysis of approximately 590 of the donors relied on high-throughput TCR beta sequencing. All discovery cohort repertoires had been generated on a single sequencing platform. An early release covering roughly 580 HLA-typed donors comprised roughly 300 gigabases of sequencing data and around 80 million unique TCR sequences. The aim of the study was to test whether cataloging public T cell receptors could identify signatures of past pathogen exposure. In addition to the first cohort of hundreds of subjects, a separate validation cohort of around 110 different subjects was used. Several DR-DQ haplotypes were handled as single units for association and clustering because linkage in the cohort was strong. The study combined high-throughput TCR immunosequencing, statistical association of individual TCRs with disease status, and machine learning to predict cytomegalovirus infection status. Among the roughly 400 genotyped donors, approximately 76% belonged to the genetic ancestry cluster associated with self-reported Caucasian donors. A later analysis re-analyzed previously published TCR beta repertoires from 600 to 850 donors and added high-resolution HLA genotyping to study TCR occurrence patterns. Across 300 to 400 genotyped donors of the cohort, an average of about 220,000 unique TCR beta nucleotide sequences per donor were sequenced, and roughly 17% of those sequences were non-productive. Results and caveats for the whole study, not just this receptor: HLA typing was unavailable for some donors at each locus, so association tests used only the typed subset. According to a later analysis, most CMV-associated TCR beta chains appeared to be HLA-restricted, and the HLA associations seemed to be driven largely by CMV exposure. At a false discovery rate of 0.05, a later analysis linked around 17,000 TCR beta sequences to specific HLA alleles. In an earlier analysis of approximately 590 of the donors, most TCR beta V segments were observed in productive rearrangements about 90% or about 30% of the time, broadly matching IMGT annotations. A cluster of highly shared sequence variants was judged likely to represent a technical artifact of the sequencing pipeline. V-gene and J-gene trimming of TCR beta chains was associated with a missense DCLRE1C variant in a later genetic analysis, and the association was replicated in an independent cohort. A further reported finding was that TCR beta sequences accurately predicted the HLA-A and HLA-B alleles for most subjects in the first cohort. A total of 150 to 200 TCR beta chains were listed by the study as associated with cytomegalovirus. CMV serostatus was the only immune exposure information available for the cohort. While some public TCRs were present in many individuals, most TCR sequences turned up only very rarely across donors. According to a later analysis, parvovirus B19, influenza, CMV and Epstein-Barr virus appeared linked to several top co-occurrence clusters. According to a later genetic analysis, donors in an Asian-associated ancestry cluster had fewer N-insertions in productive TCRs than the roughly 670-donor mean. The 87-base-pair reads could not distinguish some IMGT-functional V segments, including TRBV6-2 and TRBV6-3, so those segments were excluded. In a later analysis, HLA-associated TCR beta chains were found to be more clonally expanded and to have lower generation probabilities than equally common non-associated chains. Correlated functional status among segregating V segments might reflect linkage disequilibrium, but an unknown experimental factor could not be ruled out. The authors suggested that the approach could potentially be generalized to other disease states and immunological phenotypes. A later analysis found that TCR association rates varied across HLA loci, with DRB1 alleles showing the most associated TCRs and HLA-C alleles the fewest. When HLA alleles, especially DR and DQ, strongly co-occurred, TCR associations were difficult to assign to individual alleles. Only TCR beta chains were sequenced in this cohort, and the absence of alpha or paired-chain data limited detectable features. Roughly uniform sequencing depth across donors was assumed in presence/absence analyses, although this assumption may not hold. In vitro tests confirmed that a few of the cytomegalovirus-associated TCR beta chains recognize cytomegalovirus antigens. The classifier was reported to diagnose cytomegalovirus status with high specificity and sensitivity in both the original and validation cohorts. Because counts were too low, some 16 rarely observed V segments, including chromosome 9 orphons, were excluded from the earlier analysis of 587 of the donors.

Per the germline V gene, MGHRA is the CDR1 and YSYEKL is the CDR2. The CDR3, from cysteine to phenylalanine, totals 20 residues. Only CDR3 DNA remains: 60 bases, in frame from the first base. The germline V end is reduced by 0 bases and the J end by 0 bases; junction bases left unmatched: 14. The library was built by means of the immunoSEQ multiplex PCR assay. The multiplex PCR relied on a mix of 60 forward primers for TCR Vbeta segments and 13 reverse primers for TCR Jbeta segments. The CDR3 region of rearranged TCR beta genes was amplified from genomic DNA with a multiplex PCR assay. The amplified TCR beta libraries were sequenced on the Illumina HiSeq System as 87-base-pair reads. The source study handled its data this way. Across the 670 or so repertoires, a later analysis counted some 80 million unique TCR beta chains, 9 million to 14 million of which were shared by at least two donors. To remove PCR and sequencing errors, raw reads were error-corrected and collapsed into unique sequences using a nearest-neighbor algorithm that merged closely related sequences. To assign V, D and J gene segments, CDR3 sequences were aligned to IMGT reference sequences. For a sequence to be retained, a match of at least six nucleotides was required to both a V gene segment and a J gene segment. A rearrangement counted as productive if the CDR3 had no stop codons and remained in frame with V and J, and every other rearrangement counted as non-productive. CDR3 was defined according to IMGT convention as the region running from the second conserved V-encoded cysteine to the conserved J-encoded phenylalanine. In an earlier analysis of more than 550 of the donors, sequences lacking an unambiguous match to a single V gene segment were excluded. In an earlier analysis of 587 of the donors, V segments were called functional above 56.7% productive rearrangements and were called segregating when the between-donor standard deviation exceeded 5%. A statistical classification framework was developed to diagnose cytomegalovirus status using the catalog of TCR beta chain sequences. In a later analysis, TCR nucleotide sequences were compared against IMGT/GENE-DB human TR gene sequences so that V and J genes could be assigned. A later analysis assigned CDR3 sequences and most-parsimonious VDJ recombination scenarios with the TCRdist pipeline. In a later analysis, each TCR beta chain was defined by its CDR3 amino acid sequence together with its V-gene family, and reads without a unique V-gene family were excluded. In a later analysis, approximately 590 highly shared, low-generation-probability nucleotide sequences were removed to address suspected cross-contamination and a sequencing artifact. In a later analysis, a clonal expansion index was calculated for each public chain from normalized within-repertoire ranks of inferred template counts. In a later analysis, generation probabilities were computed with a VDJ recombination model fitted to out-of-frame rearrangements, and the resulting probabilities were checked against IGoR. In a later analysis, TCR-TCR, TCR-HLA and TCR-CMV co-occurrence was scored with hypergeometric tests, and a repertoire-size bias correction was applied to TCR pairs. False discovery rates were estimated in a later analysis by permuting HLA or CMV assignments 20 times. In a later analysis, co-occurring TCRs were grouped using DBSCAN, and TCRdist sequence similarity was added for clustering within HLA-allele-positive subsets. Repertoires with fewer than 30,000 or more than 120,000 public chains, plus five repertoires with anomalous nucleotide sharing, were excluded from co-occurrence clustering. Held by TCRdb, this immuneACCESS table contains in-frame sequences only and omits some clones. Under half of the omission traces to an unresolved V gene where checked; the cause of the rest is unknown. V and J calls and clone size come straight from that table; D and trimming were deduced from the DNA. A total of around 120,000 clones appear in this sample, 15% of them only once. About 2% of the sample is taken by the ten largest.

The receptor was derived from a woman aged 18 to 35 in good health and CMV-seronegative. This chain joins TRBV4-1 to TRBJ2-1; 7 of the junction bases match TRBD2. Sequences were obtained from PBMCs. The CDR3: CASSQDYLLRGVSSYNEQFF. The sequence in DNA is TGCGCCAGCAGCCAAGATTACCTTTTACGGGGGGTTAGCTCCTACAATGAGCAGTTCTTC.